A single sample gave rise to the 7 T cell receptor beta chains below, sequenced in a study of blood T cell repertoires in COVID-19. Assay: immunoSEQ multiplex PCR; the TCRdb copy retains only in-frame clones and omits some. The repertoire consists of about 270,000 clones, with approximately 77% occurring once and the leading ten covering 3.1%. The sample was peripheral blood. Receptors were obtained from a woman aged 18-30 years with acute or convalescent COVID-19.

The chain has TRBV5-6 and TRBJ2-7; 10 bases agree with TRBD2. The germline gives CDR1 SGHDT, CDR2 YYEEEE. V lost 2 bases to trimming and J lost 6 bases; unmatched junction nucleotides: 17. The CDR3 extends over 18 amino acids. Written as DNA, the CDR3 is TGTGCCAGCAGCTTCTCAACTAGCGGGACCCACCCAACACTCGAGCAGTACTTC. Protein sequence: CASSFSTSGTHPTLEQYF. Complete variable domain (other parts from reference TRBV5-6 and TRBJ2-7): DAGVTQSPTHLIKTRGQQVTLRCSPKSGHDTVSWYQQALGQGPQFIFQYYEEEERQRGNFPDRFSGHQFPNYSSELNVNALLLGDSALYLCASSFSTSGTHPTLEQYFGPGTRLTVT.

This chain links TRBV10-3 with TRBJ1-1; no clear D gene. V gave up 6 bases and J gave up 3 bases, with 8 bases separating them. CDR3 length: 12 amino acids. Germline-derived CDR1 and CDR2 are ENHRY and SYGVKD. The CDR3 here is CAIRFSDTEAFF. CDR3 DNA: TGTGCCATCAGATTTTCTGACACTGAAGCTTTCTTT.

The CDR3 sequence is CASSFLRGGSTEAFF. The DNA for the CDR3 is TGTGCCAGCAGTTTCCTGAGAGGGGGATCCACTGAAGCTTTCTTT. V is TRBV2 and J is TRBJ1-1, with D possibly TRBD1 on 6 matching bases. CDR3 length equals 15 residues. Trimming shortened V by 5 bases and J by 4 bases, and 17 bases separated the two germline ends. CDR1 and CDR2 (germline): SNHLY, FYNNEI.

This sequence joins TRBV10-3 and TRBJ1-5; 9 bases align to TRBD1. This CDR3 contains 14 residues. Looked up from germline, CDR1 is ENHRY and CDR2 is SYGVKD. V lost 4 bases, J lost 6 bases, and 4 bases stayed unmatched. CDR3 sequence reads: CAISGTGDGQPQHF. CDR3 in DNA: TGTGCCATCAGTGGGACAGGGGACGGTCAGCCCCAGCATTTT.

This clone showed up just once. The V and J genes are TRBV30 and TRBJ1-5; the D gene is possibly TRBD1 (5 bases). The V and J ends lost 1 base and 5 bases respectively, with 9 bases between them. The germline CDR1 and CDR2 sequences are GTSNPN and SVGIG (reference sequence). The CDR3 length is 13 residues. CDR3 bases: TGTGCCTGGAGTGGGGGCGGTGATCAGCCCCAGCATTTT. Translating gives CAWSGGGDQPQHF.

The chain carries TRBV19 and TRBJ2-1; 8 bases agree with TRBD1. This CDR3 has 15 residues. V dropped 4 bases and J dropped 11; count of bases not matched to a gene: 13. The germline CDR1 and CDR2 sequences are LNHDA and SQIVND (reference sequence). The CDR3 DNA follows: TGTGCCAGTAGTACCTCAGGGGGCGTGAGGGGAAAGCAGTTCTTC. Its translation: CASSTSGGVRGKQFF.

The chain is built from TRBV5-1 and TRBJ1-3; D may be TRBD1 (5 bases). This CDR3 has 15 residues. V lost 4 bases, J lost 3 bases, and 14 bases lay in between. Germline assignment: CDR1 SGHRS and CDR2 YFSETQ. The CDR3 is CASSPGPEDGNTIYF. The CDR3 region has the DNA TGCGCCAGCAGCCCAGGGCCGGAAGATGGAAACACCATATATTTT. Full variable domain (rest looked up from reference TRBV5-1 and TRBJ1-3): KAGVTQTPRYLIKTRGQQVTLSCSPISGHRSVSWYQQTPGQGLQFLFEYFSETQRNKGNFPGRFSGRQFSNSRSEMNVSTLELGDSALYLCASSPGPEDGNTIYFGEGSWLTVV.